The 17 T cell receptor beta chains below all came from one sample that was sequenced in a study of T cell responses to AZD1222 COVID-19 vaccine. The data were produced by immunoSEQ multiplex PCR, yet TCRdb's version contains in-frame clones alone and is incomplete. The sample has 150,000 to 200,000 clones, just under 95% seen once. Sequencing used peripheral blood, obtained on day 0 of AZD1222 vaccination. The origin of the receptors is an adult in good health.

This chain connects TRBV10-3 to TRBJ2-5, with 9 positions matching TRBD1. The germline gives CDR1 ENHRY, CDR2 SYGVKD. The CDR3 runs 13 residues. The trim removed 6 bases at V and 7 bases at J, leaving 6 bases unmatched. CDR3 DNA sequence: TGTGCCATCAGGACAGGGGGACACGGGACCCAGTACTTC. Its protein product is CAIRTGGHGTQYF.

This clone occurred a few times. The DNA for the CDR3 is TGTGCCAGCAGTGTACTGGGACAGGGAGGGTCACCCCTCCACTTT. It translates to CASSVLGQGGSPLHF. The chain recombines TRBV2 with TRBJ1-6, with 9 bases aligning to TRBD1. The CDR3 extends over 15 amino acids. The junction had 8 bases not matched to a gene; V was cut back by 4 bases and J by 10 bases. The germline CDR1 and CDR2 sequences are SNHLY and FYNNEI.

In this sample, this clone turned up once. V usage is TRBV11-2 and J usage is TRBJ2-3, with a weak D call TRBD2 (6 bases). CDR3 length: 16 amino acids. Looked up from germline, CDR1 is SGHAT and CDR2 is FQNNGV. Deletions cut 5 bases from V and 0 bases from J, with 15 bases between. CDR3 nucleotide sequence: TGTGCCAGCAGCCCCGGGCGCCGGGGGAGCACAGATACGCAGTATTTT. Translation: CASSPGRRGSTDTQYF.

The rearrangement uses TRBV5-8 and TRBJ1-2, with 9 bases fitting TRBD1. V shed 4 bases and J 4 bases; nucleotides not matched to a gene: 5. CDR3 length equals 14 residues. Germline V gene lookup returns CDR1 SGHTS and CDR2 YDEGEE. CDR3 nucleotide sequence: TGTGCCAGCAGCCCTGGGACAGGGACCTATGGCTACACCTTC. Translating it yields CASSPGTGTYGYTF.

This chain connects TRBV4-1 to TRBJ1-1, with D possibly TRBD1 on 5 matching bases. The CDR3 consists of 14 residues. Germline CDR1 and CDR2: MGHRA and YSYEKL. V dropped 0 bases and J dropped 3 bases, with 8 bases sitting between them. The CDR3 reads CASSQESGDTEAFF. CDR3 in DNA: TGCGCCAGCAGCCAAGAGTCGGGGGACACTGAAGCTTTCTTT.

Notes on this clone: The final CDR3 position lacks the conserved phenylalanine or tryptophan, pointing to a likely read error. The DNA is omitted, as the CDR3 cannot be located on it reliably, and the CDR3 follows TCRdb's listing. The chain is built from TRBV5-8 and TRBJ1-2. A total of 12 residues make up the CDR3, ends included. Germline V gene sequence: CDR1 SGHTS, CDR2 YDEGEE. The CDR3 sequence: CASSLEVLDAGS.

This chain uses TRBV7-9 with TRBJ2-5, with 8 nucleotides matching TRBD1. CDR1 SEHNR and CDR2 FQNEAQ come from the germline V gene (reference sequence). The CDR3 is 15 residues long. The junction had 8 bases not matched to a gene; V was cut back by 5 bases and J by 3 bases. CDR3 DNA sequence: TGTGCCAGCAGCCCACGGGCACAGGGGGAAGAGACCCAGTACTTC. Amino acids: CASSPRAQGEETQYF.

V usage is TRBV19 and J usage is TRBJ2-1; perhaps TRBD1 as D (6 bases). The germline CDR1 and CDR2 sequences are LNHDA and SQIVND (reference sequence). V was clipped by 2 bases and J by 4 bases, with 15 bases between them. The CDR3 runs 16 residues. CDR3 region: CASSIRTGNSYNEQFF. Written as DNA, the CDR3 is TGTGCCAGTAGTATAAGAACAGGGAATTCGTACAATGAGCAGTTCTTC. Looking up the rest from reference TRBV19 and TRBJ2-1 gives the full variable domain: DGGITQSPKYLFRKEGQNVTLSCEQNLNHDAMYWYRQDPGQGLRLIYYSQIVNDFQKGDIAEGYSVSREKKESFPLTVTSAQKNPTAFYLCASSIRTGNSYNEQFFGPGTRLTVL.

The V call is TRBV3-1 (or the pseudogene TRBV3-2), the J call TRBJ1-1; 11 nucleotides match TRBD1. This CDR3 contains 18 residues. With 1 base clipped from V and 4 bases from J, the junction kept 11 bases outside the gene matches. The germline gives CDR1 LGHDT, CDR2 YNNKEL (reference sequence). The CDR3: CASSQGVLGQGASTEAFF. CDR3 nucleotide sequence: TGTGCCAGCAGCCAAGGCGTACTCGGACAGGGGGCCAGCACTGAAGCTTTCTTT.

This clone was picked up a small number of times. V and J are TRBV15 and TRBJ2-7; the D call may be TRBD1 or TRBD2 (5 bases each). This CDR3 comprises 15 residues. V shed 1 base and J shed 2 bases, with 12 bases lying between them. The V gene's germline CDR1 is LNHNV and CDR2 YYDKDF (reference sequence). In DNA, the CDR3 is TGTGCCACCAGCAGAGCTCGGGACGGTGCCTACGAGCAGTACTTC. Translation: CATSRARDGAYEQYF. The whole variable domain, remainder taken from reference TRBV15 and TRBJ2-7, is DAMVIQNPRYQVTQFGKPVTLSCSQTLNHNVMYWYQQKSSQAPKLLFHYYDKDFNNEADTPDNFQSRRPNTSFCFLDIRSPGLGDTAMYLCATSRARDGAYEQYFGPGTRLTVT.

The DNA of the CDR3 is TGTGCCAGCAGCTTACAGGGGAGCGGAAACACCATATATTTT. This sequence encodes CASSLQGSGNTIYF. The rearrangement uses TRBV6-5 and TRBJ1-3; 7 bases agree with TRBD1. V shed 6 bases, J shed 4 bases, and the junction held 6 bases outside the gene matches. CDR3 size: 14 residues. Germline assignment: CDR1 MNHEY and CDR2 SVGAGI.

This chain uses TRBV6-5 with TRBJ1-2, with D unclear. Trimming left V 1 base short and J 5 bases short, with 14 bases between. The length of the CDR3 is 15 residues. The germline gives CDR1 MNHEY, CDR2 SVGAGI. The CDR3 here is CASSYFHRRGYGYTF. In DNA, the CDR3 is TGTGCCAGCAGTTACTTCCACCGACGTGGTTATGGCTACACCTTC.

The V and J genes are TRBV7-2 and TRBJ2-7; 7 bases line up with TRBD1. The CDR3 is 13 residues long. Looked up from germline, CDR1 is SGHTA and CDR2 is FQGNSA. V was clipped by 3 bases and J by 2 bases; unmatched bases: 1. CDR3 protein: CASSFTGAYEQYF. CDR3 in DNA: TGTGCCAGCAGCTTTACAGGGGCCTACGAGCAGTACTTC.

The rearrangement joins TRBV21-1 to TRBJ1-2; the tabulated D call, TRBD1, remains unverified against the DNA. TRBV21-1 has pseudogene status. The CDR3 is made up of 15 amino acids. Written as DNA, the CDR3 is TGTGCCAGCAGCAAGATGAACACCGATAACTATGGCTACACCTTC. Its translation: CASSKMNTDNYGYTF.

The chain joins TRBV10-3 to TRBJ1-3; possible D gene TRBD1, 5 bases. The CDR3 has 14 amino acids. Trimming stripped 5 bases from V and 3 bases from J, with 11 bases between. Germline V lookup: CDR1 ENHRY, CDR2 SYGVKD. CDR3 sequence (DNA): TGTGCCATCAGTCCCGGGACTGTTGGAAACACCATATATTTT. Translated, it gives CAISPGTVGNTIYF.

This chain links TRBV2 with TRBJ1-4; no clear D gene. The germline V and J ends were trimmed by 0 bases and 7 bases, with 12 bases remaining between them. The germline V gene has CDR1 SNHLY and CDR2 FYNNEI. This CDR3 contains 15 residues. The CDR3 DNA reads TGTGCCAGCAGTGAAGCGCTCACCCGGGGTGAAAAACTGTTTTTT. Its protein product is CASSEALTRGEKLFF.

The gene calls are TRBV15 and TRBJ2-3, with 7 bases matching TRBD2. Germline CDR1 reads LNHNV; CDR2 reads YYDKDF (reference sequence). The V and J ends lost 3 bases and 0 bases, in that order; junction bases with no gene match: 9. The CDR3 runs to 17 residues. For the CDR3, the DNA is TGTGCCACCAGCAGGGCTAGCGGCTTTCCTAGCACAGATACGCAGTATTTT. It specifies CATSRASGFPSTDTQYF.